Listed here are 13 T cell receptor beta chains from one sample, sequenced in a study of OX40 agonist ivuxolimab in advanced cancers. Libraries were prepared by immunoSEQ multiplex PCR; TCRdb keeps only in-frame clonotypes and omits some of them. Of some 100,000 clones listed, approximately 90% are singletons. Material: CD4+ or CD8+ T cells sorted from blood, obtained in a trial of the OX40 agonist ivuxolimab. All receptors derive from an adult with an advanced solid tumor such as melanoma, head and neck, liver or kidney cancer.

CDR3 sequence: CASSTPGQGLETQYF. CDR3 sequence (DNA): TGTGCCAGTTCGACTCCGGGACAGGGACTCGAGACCCAGTACTTC. The V call is TRBV28, the J call TRBJ2-5, with 9 bases that match TRBD1. CDR1 MDHEN and CDR2 SYDVKM come from the germline V gene. CDR3 size: 15 residues. Trimming at V came to 9 bases and at J to 5 bases, leaving 13 bases not matched to a gene.

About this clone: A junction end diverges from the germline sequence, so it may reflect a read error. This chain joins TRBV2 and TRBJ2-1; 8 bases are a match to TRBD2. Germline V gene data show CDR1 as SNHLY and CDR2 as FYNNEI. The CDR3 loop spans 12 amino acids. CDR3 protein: CASREVAGEQFF. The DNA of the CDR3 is TGTGCCAGCAGGGAAGTAGCGGGAGAGCAGTTCTTC. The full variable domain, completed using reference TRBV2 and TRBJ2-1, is EPEVTQTPSHQVTQMGQEVILRCVPISNHLYFYWYRQILGQKVEFLVSFYNNEISEKSEIFDDQFSVERPDGSNFTLKIRSTKLEDSAMYFCASREVAGEQFFGPGTRLTVL.

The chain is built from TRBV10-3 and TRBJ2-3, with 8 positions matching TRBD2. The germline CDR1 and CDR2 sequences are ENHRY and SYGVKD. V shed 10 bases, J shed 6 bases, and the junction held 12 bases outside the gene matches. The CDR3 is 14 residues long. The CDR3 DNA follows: TGTGCCACGTTAGGGGAGAGCGGGGGTGATACGCAGTATTTT. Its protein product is CATLGESGGDTQYF.

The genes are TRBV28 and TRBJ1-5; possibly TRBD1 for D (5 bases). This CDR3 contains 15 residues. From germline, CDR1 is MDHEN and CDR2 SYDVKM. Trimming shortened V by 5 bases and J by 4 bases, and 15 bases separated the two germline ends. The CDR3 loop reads CASSPMLGDNQPQHF. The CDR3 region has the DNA TGTGCCAGCAGTCCGATGCTGGGGGATAATCAGCCCCAGCATTTT.

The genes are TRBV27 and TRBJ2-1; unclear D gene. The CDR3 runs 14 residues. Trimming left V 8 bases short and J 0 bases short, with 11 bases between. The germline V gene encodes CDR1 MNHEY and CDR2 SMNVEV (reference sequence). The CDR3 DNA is TGTGCCAGCGCCCGTCTGCGCTCCTACAATGAGCAGTTCTTC. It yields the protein CASARLRSYNEQFF.

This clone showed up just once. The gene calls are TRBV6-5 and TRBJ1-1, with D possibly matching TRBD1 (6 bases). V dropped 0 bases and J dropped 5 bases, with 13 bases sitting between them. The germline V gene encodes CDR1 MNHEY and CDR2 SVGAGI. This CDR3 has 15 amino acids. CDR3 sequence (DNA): TGTGCCAGCAGTTACTCCCAGGGGTGGGGGACTGAAGCTTTCTTT. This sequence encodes CASSYSQGWGTEAFF.

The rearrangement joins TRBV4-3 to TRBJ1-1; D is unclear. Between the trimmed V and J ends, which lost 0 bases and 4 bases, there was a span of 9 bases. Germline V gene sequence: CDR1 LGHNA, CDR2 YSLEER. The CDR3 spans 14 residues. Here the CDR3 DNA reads TGCGCCAGCAGCCAAGATGAGAGGGCCACTGAAGCTTTCTTT. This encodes CASSQDERATEAFF.

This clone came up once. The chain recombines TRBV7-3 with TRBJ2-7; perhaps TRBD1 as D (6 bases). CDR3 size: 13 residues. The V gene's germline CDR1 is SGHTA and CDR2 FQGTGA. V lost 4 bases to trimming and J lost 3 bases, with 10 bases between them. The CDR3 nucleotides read TGTGCCAGCAGCTATGGACAGAACTACGAGCAGTACTTC. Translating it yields CASSYGQNYEQYF.

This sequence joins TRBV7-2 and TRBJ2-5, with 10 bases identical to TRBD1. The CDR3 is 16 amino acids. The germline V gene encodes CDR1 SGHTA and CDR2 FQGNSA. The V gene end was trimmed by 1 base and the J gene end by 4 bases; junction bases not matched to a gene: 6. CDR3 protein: CASSLVPGQGTETQYF. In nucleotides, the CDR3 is TGTGCCAGCAGCTTAGTCCCGGGACAGGGGACAGAGACCCAGTACTTC.

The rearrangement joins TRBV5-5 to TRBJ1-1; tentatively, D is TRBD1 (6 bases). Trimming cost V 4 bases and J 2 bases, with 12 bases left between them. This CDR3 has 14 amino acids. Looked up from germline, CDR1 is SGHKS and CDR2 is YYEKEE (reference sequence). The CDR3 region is CASSSGQLNTEAFF. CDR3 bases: TGTGCCAGCAGCAGCGGACAGCTAAACACTGAAGCTTTCTTT.

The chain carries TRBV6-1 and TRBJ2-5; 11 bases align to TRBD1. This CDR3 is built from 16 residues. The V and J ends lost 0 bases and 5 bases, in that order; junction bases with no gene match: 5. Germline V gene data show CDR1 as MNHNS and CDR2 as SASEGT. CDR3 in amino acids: CASSEAGTGGRETQYF. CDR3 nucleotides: TGTGCCAGCAGTGAAGCAGGGACAGGGGGACGGGAGACCCAGTACTTC.

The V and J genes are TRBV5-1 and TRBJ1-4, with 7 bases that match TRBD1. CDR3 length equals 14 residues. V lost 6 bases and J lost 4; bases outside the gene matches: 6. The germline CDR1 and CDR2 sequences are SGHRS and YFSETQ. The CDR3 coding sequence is TGCGCCAGCAAGACGACAGGGTTTAATGAAAAACTGTTTTTT. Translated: CASKTTGFNEKLFF.

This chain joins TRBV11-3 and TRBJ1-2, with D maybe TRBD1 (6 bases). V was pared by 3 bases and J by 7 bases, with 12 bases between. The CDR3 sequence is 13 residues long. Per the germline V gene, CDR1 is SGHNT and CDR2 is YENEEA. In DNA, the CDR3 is TGTGCCAGCAGCTTCCAGGGGACAAGTGGCTACACCTTC. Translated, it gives CASSFQGTSGYTF.